This TCR beta chain was found in a study of T cell responses to AZD1222 COVID-19 vaccine. The data were produced by immunoSEQ multiplex PCR, yet TCRdb's version contains in-frame clones alone and is incomplete. The profile covers 45,000 or so clones, with roughly 88% appearing a single time and about 36% taken by the ten largest. J was trimmed by 0 bases and V by 5 bases; bases with no gene match: 6. Germline V lookup: CDR1 MNHEY, CDR2 SVGAGI. The CDR3 runs 15 residues. The study's findings and limits: Repertoires were obtained only post-peak T cell response. Only a handful of AZD1222 recipients tested seropositive at baseline. Close to half of all spike-specific TCRs reportedly target regions of the variants that are unmutated.

As to this clone: Its antigen is unknown.

Sequencing used peripheral blood, obtained 28 days after the second AZD1222 dose. The J gene is TRBJ1-1, the V gene TRBV6-5, with 7 bases that match TRBD1. The sequence was collected from an adult who received the AZD1222 COVID-19 vaccine. The CDR3 coding sequence is TGTGCCAGCAGTCTAGGGACAGTAATGAACACTGAAGCTTTCTTT. It codes for CASSLGTVMNTEAFF.